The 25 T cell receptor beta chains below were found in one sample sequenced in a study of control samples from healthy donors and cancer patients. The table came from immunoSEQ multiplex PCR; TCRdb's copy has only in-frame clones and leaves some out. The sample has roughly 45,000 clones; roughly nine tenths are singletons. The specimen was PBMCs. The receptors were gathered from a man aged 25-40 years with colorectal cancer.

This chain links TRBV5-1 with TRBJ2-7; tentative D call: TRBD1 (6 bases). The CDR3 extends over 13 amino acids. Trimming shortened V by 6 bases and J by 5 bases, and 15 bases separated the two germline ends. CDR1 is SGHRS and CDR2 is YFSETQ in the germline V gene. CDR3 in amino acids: CASTQTGSNEQYF. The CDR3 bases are TGCGCCAGCACTCAAACAGGGTCCAACGAGCAGTACTTC.

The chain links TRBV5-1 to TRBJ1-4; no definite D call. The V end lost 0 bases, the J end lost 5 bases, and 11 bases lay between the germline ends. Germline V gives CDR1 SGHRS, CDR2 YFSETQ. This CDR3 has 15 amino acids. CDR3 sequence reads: CASSLAATQNEKLFF. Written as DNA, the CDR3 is TGCGCCAGCAGCTTGGCAGCAACCCAGAATGAAAAACTGTTTTTT. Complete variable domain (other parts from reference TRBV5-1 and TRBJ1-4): KAGVTQTPRYLIKTRGQQVTLSCSPISGHRSVSWYQQTPGQGLQFLFEYFSETQRNKGNFPGRFSGRQFSNSRSEMNVSTLELGDSALYLCASSLAATQNEKLFFGSGTQLSVL.

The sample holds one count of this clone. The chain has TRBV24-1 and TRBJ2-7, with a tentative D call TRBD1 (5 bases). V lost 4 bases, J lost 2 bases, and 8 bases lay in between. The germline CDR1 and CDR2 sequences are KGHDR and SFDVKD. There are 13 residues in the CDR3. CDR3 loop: CATSETATYEQYF. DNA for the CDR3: TGTGCCACCAGTGAGACAGCCACCTACGAGCAGTACTTC.

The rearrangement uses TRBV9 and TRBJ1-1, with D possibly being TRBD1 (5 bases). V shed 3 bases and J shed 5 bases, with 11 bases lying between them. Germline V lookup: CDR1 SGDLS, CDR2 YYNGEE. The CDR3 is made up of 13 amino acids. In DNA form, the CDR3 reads TGTGCCAGCAGCGCAGGACAAACGACTGAAGCTTTCTTT. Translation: CASSAGQTTEAFF.

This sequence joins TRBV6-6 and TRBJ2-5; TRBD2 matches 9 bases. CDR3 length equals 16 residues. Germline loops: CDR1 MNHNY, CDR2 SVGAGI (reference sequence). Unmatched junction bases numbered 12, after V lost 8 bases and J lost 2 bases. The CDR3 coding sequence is TGTGCCAGCTCCTGGGAGACTAGCGGTTATCAAGAGACCCAGTACTTC. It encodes CASSWETSGYQETQYF.

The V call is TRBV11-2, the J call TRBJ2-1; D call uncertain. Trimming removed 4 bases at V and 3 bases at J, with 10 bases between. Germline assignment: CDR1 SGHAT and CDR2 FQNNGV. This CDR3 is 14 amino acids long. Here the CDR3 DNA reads TGTGCCAGCAGCTACGGACGGAACTACAATGAGCAGTTCTTC. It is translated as CASSYGRNYNEQFF.

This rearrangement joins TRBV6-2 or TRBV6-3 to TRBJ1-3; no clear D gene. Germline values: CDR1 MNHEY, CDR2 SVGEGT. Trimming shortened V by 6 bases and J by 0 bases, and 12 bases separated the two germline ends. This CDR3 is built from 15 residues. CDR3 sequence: CASSAPGISGNTIYF. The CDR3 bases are TGTGCCAGCAGCGCCCCGGGGATCTCTGGAAACACCATATATTTT.

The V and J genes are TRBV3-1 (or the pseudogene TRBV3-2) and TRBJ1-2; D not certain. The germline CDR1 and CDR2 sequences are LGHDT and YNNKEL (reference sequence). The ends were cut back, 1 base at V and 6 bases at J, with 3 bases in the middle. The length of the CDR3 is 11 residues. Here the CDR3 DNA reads TGTGCCAGCAGCCAAGTAGATGGCTACACCTTC. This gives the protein CASSQVDGYTF.

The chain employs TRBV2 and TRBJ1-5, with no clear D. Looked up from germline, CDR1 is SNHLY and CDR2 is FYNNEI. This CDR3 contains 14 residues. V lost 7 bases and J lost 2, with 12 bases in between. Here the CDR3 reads CASTFDAGNQPQHF. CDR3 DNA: TGTGCCAGCACTTTTGACGCAGGCAATCAGCCCCAGCATTTT. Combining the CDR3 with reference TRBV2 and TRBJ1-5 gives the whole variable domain EPEVTQTPSHQVTQMGQEVILRCVPISNHLYFYWYRQILGQKVEFLVSFYNNEISEKSEIFDDQFSVERPDGSNFTLKIRSTKLEDSAMYFCASTFDAGNQPQHFGDGTRLSIL.

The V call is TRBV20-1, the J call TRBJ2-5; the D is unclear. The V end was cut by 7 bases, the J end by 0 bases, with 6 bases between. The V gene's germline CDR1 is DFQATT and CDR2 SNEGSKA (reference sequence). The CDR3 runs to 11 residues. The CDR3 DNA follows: TGCAGTGGTCAGAACCAAGAGACCCAGTACTTC. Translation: CSGQNQETQYF.

CDR3 nucleotide sequence: TGCGCCACCGATGCTGACACAGGGACGAATCAGCCCCAGCATTTT. Protein sequence: CATDADTGTNQPQHF. V is TRBV10-2 and J is TRBJ1-5, with D possibly matching TRBD1 (6 bases). Trimming pared 10 bases from V and 4 bases from J, leaving 20 bases between. This CDR3 contains 15 residues. In germline, CDR1 is WSHSY, CDR2 SAAADI.

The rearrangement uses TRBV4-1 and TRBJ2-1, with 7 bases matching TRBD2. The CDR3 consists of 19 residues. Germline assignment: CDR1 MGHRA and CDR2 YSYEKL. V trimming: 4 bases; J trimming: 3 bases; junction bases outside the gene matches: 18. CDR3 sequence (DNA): TGCGCCAGCAGCCTTTTGCGTACAAGCGGCCTAGCGGACTACAATGAGCAGTTCTTC. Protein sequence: CASSLLRTSGLADYNEQFF.

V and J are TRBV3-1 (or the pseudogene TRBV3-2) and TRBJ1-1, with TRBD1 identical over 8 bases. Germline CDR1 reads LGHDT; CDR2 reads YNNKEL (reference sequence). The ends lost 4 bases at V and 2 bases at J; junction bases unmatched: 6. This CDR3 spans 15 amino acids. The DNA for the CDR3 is TGTGCCAGCAGCCTAGGGGGACAGGTCAACACTGAAGCTTTCTTT. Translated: CASSLGGQVNTEAFF.

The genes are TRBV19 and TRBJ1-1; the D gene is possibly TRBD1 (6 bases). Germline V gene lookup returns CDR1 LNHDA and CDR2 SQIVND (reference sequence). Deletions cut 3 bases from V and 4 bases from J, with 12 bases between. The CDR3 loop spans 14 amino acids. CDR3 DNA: TGTGCCAGTAGTATGGGGGGCCGTGGCACTGAAGCTTTCTTT. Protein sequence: CASSMGGRGTEAFF.

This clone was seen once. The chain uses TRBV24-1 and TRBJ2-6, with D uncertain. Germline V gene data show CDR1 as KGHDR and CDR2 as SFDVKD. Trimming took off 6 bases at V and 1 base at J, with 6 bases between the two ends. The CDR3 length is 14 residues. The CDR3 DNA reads TGTGCCACCAGTTTGAGTTCTGGGGCCAACGTCCTGACTTTC. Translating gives CATSLSSGANVLTF.

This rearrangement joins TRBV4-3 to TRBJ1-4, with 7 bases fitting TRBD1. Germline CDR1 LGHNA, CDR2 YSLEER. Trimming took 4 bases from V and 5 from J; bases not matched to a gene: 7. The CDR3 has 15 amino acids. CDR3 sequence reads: CASSLQTGQNEKLFF. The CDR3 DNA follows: TGCGCCAGCAGCCTACAGACAGGGCAGAATGAAAAACTGTTTTTT.

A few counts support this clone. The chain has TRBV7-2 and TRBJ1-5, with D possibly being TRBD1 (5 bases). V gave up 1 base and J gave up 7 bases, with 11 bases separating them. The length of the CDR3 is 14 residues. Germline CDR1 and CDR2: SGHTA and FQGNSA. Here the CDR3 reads CASSLVGVNQPQHF. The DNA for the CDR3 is TGTGCCAGCAGCTTAGTAGGGGTCAACCAGCCCCAGCATTTT. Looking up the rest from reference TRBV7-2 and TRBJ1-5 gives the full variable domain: GAGVSQSPSNKVTEKGKDVELRCDPISGHTALYWYRQSLGQGLEFLIYFQGNSAPDKSGLPSDRFSAERTGGSVSTLTIQRTQQEDSAVYLCASSLVGVNQPQHFGDGTRLSIL.

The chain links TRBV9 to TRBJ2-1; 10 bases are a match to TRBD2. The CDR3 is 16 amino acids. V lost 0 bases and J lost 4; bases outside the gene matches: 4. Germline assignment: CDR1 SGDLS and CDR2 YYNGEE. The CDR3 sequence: CASSVVGSGGYNEQFF. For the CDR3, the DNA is TGTGCCAGCAGCGTAGTAGGTAGCGGGGGGTACAATGAGCAGTTCTTC.

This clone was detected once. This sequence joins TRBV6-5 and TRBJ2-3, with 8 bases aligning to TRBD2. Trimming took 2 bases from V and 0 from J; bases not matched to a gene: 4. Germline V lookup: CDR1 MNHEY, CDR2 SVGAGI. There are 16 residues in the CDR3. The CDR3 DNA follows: TGTGCCAGCAGTTACACGGCGGGGGGCAGCACAGATACGCAGTATTTT. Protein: CASSYTAGGSTDTQYF.

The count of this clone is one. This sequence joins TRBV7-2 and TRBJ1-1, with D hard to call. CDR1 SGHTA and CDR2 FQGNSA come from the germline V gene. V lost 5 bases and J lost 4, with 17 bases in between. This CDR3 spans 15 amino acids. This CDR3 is CASSPDFWPSTEAFF. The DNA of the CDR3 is TGTGCCAGCAGCCCCGACTTTTGGCCGAGCACTGAAGCTTTCTTT.

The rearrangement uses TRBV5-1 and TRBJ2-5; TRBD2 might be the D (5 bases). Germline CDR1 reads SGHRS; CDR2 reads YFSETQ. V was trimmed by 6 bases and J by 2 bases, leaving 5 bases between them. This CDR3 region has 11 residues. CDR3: CASTGQETQYF. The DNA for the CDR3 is TGCGCCAGCACGGGACAAGAGACCCAGTACTTC.

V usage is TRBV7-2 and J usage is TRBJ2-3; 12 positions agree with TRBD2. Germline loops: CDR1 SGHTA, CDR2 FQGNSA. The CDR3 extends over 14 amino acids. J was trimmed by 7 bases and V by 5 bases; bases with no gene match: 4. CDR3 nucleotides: TGTGCCAGCAGCCTGGGACTAGCGGGCCATACGCAGTATTTT. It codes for CASSLGLAGHTQYF. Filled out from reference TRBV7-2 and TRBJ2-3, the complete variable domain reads GAGVSQSPSNKVTEKGKDVELRCDPISGHTALYWYRQSLGQGLEFLIYFQGNSAPDKSGLPSDRFSAERTGGSVSTLTIQRTQQEDSAVYLCASSLGLAGHTQYFGPGTRLTVL.

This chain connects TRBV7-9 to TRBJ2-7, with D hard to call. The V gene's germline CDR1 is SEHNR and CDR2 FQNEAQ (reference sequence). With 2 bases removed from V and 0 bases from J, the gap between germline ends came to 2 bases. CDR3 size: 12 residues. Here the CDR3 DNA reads TGTGCCAGCAGCTTAAGCTCCTACGAGCAGTACTTC. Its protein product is CASSLSSYEQYF.

Here the CDR3 reads CASNPDRGRIGELFF. CDR3 nucleotide sequence: TGTGCCAGTAACCCAGACAGGGGGCGGATCGGGGAGCTGTTTTTT. The chain carries TRBV19 and TRBJ2-2, with 10 bases that match TRBD1. V lost 7 bases to trimming and J lost 7 bases; unmatched junction nucleotides: 9. CDR3 length equals 15 residues. Germline lookup yields CDR1 LNHDA and CDR2 SQIVND (reference sequence).

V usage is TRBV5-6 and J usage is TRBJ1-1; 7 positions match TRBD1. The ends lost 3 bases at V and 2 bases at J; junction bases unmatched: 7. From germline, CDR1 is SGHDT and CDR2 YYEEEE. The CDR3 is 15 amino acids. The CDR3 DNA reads TGTGCCAGCAGCTGGGGGACAGTTTTAAACACTGAAGCTTTCTTT. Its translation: CASSWGTVLNTEAFF.